This T cell receptor (beta chain) appears in the sequencing data of a study of blood T cell repertoires in COVID-19. Study as a whole: Sites across the United States, Italy and Spain contributed samples from acute and convalescent COVID-19.

The CDR3 loop spans 16 amino acids. V shed 4 bases, J shed 5 bases, and the junction held 7 bases outside the gene matches. Germline-derived CDR1 and CDR2 are SGDLS and YYNGEE. As handled by the study authors: Amplification of reference gene primers provided the estimated nucleated cell counts. Libraries were prepared by immunoSEQ multiplex PCR; TCRdb keeps only in-frame clonotypes and omits some of them. The V and J calls and clone size are taken from that table; D and trimming were inferred from the DNA. The sample lists about 83,000 clones; approximately 86% were seen once. V is TRBV9 and J is TRBJ1-5; 12 nucleotides agree with TRBD1. Sequencing input: peripheral blood. This TCR was recovered from a woman aged 80 or over in a cohort sampled during active or convalescent COVID-19. The CDR3 is CASSHGTGGQDQPQHF. The DNA of the CDR3 is TGTGCCAGCAGCCACGGGACAGGGGGCCAGGATCAGCCCCAGCATTTT. Full variable domain (outside the CDR3, taken from reference TRBV9 and TRBJ1-5): DSGVTQTPKHLITATGQRVTLRCSPRSGDLSVYWYQQSLDQGLQFLIQYYNGEERAKGNILERFSAQQFPDLHSELNLSSLELGDSALYFCASSHGTGGQDQPQHFGDGTRLSIL.